This T cell receptor (beta chain) was identified in a study of T cell responses to AZD1222 COVID-19 vaccine. The repertoire was sequenced with immunoSEQ multiplex PCR; TCRdb's copy has only in-frame clones and lacks some. The sample lists about 180,000 clones, around nine tenths occurring once. CDR1 and CDR2 from the germline V gene are MNHEY and SVGAGI. CDR3 length equals 14 residues. The V end lost 6 bases, the J end lost 5 bases, and 17 bases lay between the germline ends. This sequence originates from an adult who received the AZD1222 COVID-19 vaccine. The sequencing here drew on peripheral blood, taken 28 days after the second AZD1222 dose. J is TRBJ2-7 and V is TRBV6-5; possible D gene TRBD2, 5 bases. CDR3 sequence reads: CASRLLEESDEQYF. The CDR3 bases are TGTGCCAGCAGACTACTAGAGGAGAGCGACGAGCAGTACTTC.